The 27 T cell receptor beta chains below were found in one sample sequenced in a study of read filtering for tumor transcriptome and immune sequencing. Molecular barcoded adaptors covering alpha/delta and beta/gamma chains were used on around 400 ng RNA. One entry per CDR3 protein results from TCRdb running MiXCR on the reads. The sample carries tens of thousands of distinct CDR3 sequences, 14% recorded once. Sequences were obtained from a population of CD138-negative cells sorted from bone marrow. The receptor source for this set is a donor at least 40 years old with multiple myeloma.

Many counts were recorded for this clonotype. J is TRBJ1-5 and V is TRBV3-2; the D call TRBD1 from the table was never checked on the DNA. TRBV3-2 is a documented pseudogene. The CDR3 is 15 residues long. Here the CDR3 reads CASSLAVGGNQPQHF. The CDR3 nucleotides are TGTGCCAGCAGCCTCGCCGTCGGGGGGAATCAGCCCCAGCATTTT.

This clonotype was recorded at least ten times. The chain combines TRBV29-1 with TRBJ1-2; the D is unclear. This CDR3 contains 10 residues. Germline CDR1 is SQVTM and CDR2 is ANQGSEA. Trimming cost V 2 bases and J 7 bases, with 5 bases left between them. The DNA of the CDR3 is TGCAGCGTTGAATACGCTGGCTACACCTTC. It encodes CSVEYAGYTF.

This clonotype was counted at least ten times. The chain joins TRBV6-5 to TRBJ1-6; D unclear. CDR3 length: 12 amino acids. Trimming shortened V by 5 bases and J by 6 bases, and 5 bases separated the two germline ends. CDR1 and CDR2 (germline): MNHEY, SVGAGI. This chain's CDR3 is CASSPSNSPLHF. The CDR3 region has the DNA TGTGCCAGCAGTCCCAGTAATTCACCCCTCCACTTT.

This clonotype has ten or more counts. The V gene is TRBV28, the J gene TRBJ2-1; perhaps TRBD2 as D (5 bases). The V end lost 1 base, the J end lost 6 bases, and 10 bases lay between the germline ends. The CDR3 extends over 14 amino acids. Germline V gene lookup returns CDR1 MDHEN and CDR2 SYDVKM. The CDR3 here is CASSLSGLSNEQFF. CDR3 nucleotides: TGTGCCAGCAGTTTATCTGGACTTTCCAATGAGCAGTTCTTC.

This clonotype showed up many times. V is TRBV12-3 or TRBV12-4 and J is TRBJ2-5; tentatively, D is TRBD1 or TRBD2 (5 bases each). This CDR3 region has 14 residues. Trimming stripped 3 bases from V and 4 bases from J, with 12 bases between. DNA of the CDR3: TGTGCCAGCAGTTTTAGGGACGTAGGAGAGACCCAGTACTTC. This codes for CASSFRDVGETQYF.

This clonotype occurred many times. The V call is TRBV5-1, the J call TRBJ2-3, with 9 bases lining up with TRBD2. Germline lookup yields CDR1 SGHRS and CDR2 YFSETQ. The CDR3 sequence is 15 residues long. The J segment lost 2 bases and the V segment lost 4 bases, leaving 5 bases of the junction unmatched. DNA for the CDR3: TGCGCCAGCAGCCAGGGACTAGCTAACACAGATACGCAGTATTTT. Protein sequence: CASSQGLANTDTQYF.

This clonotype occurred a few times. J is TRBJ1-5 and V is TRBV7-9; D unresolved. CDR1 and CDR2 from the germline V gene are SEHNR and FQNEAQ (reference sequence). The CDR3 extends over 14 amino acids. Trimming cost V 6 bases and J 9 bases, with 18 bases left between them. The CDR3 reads CASSPDITSSPQHF. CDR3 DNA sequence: TGTGCCAGCAGTCCCGATATAACCTCTTCGCCCCAGCATTTT.

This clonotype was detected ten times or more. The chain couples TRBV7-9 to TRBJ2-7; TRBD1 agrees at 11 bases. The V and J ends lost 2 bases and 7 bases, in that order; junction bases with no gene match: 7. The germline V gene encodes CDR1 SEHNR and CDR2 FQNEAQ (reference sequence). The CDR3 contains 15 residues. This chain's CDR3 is CASSLYGTGGGEQYF. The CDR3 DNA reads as TGTGCCAGCAGCTTATATGGGACAGGGGGAGGTGAGCAGTACTTC.

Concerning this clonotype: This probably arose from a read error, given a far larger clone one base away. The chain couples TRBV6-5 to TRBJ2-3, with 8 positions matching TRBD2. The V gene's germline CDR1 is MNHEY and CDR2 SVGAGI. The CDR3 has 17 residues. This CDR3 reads CASSYSGGAPGTDTQYF. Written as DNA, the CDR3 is TGCGCCAGCAGTTACTCGGGAGGGGCACCTGGCACAGATACGCAGTATTTT.

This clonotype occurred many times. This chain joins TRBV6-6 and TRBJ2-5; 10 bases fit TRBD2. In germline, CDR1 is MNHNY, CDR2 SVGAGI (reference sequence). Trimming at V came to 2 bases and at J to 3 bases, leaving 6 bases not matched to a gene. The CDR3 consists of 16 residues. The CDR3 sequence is CASSYVASGGKETQYF. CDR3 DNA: TGTGCCAGCAGTTACGTCGCTAGCGGGGGAAAAGAGACCCAGTACTTC.

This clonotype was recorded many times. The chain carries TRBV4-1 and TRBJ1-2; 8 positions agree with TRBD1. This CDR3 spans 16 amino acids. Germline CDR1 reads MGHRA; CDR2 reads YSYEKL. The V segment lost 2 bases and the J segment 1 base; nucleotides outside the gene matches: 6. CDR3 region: CASSQKGTGVNYGYTF. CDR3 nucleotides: TGCGCCAGCAGCCAAAAAGGGACAGGCGTTAACTATGGCTACACCTTC.

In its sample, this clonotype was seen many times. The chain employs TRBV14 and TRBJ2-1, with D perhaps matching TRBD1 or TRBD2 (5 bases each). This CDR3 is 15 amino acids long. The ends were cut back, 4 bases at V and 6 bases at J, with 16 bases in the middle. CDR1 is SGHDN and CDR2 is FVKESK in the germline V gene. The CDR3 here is CASSPPGRVPNEQFF. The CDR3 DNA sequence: TGTGCCAGCAGCCCCCCGGGACGAGTGCCCAATGAGCAGTTCTTC.

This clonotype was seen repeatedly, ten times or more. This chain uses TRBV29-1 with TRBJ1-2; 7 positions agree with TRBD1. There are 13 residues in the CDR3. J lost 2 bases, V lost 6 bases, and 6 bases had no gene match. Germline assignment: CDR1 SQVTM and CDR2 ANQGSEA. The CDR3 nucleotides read TGCAGCGTGCGGGGACAGACAAACTATGGCTACACCTTC. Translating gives CSVRGQTNYGYTF.

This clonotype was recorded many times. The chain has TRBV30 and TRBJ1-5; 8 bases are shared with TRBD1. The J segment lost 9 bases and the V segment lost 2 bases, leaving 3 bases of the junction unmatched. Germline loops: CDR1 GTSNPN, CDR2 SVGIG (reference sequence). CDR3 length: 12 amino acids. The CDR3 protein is CAWSQGAGPQHF. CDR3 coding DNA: TGTGCCTGGAGTCAGGGGGCAGGGCCCCAGCATTTT. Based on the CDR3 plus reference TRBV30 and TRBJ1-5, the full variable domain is SQTIHQWPATLVQPVGSPLSLECTVEGTSNPNLYWYRQAAGRGLQLLFYSVGIGQISSEVPQNLSASRPQDRQFILSSKKLLLSDSGFYLCAWSQGAGPQHFGDGTRLSIL.

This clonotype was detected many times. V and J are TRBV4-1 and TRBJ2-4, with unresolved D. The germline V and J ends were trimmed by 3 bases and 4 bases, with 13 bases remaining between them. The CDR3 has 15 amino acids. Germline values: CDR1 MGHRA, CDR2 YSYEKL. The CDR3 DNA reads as TGCGCCAGCAGCCAGATTATAGGGTCTAAAAACATTCAGTACTTC. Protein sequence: CASSQIIGSKNIQYF.

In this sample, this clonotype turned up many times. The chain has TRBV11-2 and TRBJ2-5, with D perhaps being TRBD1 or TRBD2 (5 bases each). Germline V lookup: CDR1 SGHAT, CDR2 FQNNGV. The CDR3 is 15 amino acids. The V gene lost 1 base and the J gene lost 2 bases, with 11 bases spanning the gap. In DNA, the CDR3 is TGTGCCAGCAGCTTAGGTCGGGGCAGTCAAGAGACCCAGTACTTC. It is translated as CASSLGRGSQETQYF.

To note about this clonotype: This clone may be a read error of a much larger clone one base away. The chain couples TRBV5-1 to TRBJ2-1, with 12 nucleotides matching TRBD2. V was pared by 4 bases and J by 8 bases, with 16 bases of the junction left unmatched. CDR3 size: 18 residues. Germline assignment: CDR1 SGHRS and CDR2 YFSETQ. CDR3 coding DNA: TGCGCCAGCAGCCCCCCCCTTCTAGCGGGAGGGCTTAAGGATGAGCAGTTCTTC. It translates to CASSPPLLAGGLKDEQFF.

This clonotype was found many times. This CDR3 is CASSQDDRLSYNEQFF. CDR3 nucleotide sequence: TGCGCCAGCAGCCAAGACGACAGGCTCTCCTACAATGAGCAGTTCTTC. This chain links TRBV4-1 with TRBJ2-1; possible D gene TRBD1, 6 bases. V dropped 0 bases and J dropped 0 bases, with 9 bases sitting between them. The CDR3 is 16 amino acids. Germline assignment: CDR1 MGHRA and CDR2 YSYEKL.

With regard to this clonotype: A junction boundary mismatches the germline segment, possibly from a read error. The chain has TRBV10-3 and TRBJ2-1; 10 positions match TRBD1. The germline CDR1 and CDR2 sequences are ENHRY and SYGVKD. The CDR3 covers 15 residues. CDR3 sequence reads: CAIGAGTGVYNEQSF. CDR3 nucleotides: TGTGCCATCGGTGCGGGGACAGGGGTTTACAATGAGCAGTCCTTC.

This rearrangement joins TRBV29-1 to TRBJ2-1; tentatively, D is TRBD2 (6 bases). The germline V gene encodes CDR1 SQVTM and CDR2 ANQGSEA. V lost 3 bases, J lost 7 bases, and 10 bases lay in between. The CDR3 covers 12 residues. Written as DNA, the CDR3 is TGCAGCGTTGACCGGGGGACGAATGAGCAGTTCTTC. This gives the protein CSVDRGTNEQFF.

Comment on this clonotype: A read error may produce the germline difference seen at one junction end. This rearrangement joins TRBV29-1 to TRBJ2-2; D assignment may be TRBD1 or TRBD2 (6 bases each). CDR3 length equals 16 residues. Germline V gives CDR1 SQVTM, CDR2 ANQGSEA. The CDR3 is CSVGSQGTPNTGELSF. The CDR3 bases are TGCAGCGTTGGCTCTCAGGGGACTCCGAACACCGGGGAGCTGTCTTTT.

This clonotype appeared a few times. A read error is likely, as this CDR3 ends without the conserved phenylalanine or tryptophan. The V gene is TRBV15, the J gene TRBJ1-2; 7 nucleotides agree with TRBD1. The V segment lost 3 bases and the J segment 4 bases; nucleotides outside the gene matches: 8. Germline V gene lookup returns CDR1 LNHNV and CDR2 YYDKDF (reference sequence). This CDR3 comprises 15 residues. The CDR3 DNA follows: TGTGCCACCAGCAGCGAAGGGGGCCGGGGCTATGGCTACACCTCC. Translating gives CATSSEGGRGYGYTS.

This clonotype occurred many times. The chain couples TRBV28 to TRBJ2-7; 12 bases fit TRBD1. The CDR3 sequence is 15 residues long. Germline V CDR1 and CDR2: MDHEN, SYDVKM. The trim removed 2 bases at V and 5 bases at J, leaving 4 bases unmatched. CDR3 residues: CASSLGTGGFDEQYF. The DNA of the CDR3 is TGTGCCAGCAGTTTAGGGACAGGGGGCTTTGACGAGCAGTACTTC. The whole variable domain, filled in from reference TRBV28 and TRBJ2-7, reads DVKVTQSSRYLVKRTGEKVFLECVQDMDHENMFWYRQDPGLGLRLIYFSYDVKMKEKGDIPEGYSVSREKKERFSLILESASTNQTSMYLCASSLGTGGFDEQYFGPGTRLTVT.

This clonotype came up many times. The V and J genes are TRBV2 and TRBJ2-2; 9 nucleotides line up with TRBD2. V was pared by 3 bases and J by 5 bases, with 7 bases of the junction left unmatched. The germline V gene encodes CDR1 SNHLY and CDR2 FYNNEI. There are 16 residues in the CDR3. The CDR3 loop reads CASSDGGRAGTGELFF. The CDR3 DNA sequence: TGTGCCAGCAGTGATGGCGGGAGGGCCGGAACCGGGGAGCTGTTTTTT. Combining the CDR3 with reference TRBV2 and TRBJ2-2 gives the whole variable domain EPEVTQTPSHQVTQMGQEVILRCVPISNHLYFYWYRQILGQKVEFLVSFYNNEISEKSEIFDDQFSVERPDGSNFTLKIRSTKLEDSAMYFCASSDGGRAGTGELFFGEGSRLTVL.

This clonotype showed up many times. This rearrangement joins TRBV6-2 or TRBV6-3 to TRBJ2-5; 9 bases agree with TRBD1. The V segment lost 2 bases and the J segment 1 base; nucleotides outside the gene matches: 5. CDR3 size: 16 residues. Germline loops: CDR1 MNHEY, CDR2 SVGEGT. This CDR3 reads CASSYGTGIRQETQYF. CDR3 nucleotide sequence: TGTGCCAGCAGTTACGGGACAGGGATTCGCCAAGAGACCCAGTACTTC.

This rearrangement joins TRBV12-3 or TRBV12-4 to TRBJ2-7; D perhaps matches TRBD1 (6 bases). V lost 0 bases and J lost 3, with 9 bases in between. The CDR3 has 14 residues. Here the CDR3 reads CASSLADSGYEQYF. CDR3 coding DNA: TGTGCCAGCAGTTTAGCGGACAGCGGCTACGAGCAGTACTTC.

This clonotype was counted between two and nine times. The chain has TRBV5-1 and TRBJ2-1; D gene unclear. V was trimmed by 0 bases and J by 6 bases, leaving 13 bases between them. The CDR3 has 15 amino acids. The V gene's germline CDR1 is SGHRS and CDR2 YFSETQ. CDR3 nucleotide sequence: TGCGCCAGCAGCTTGGCGGGTATAGTCCGCAATGAGCAGTTCTTC. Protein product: CASSLAGIVRNEQFF.